These T cell receptor beta chains were read from a single sample in a study of T cell responses to AZD1222 COVID-19 vaccine. TCRdb's copy holds only in-frame clones and misses some; the assay was immunoSEQ multiplex PCR. This table has 140,000 to 150,000 clones, about nine tenths appearing once. Sequencing was performed on peripheral blood, taken 28 days after the second AZD1222 dose. These receptor sequences come from an adult who received the AZD1222 COVID-19 vaccine. CDR3s include the opening cysteine and the closing phenylalanine or tryptophan. The order of the fields is D gene, J gene, V gene, clone size, CDR3 protein, CDR3 DNA. D genes are given only for firm matches. Size values are once, few and many counts, or a class for expanded clones, and some rows have none.

.,TRBJ1-3,TRBV28,.,CASIGTSSGNTIYF,TGTGCCAGCATCGGCACTAGCTCTGGAAACACCATATATTTT
.,TRBJ2-5,TRBV5-1,once,CASSLEGATKTQYF,TGCGCCAGCAGCTTAGAAGGGGCCACGAAGACCCAGTACTTC
TRBD1,TRBJ2-2,TRBV27,once,CASSPGQHTGELFF,TGTGCCAGCAGTCCGGGACAGCACACCGGGGAGCTGTTTTTT
.,TRBJ2-3,TRBV27,.,CASSPRRARGDTQYF,TGTGCCAGCAGCCCCCGACGGGCAAGGGGAGATACGCAGTATTTT
TRBD1,TRBJ1-4,TRBV30,.,CAWSVGQGREKLFF,TGTGCCTGGAGTGTGGGACAGGGACGTGAAAAACTGTTTTTT
TRBD1,TRBJ1-2,TRBV15,.,CATRGQTYGYTF,TGTGCCACCAGGGGACAGACCTATGGCTACACCTTC
.,TRBJ2-7,TRBV4-3,once,CASSQDWWEAYDEQYF,TGCGCCAGCAGCCAAGATTGGTGGGAGGCCTATGACGAGCAGTACTTC
.,TRBJ1-3,TRBV5-8,once,CASSLIAGWNTIYF,TGTGCCAGCAGCTTAATTGCAGGGTGGAACACCATATATTTT
TRBD1,TRBJ1-5,TRBV15,.,CATSREQGGTPYSNQPQHF,TGTGCCACCAGCAGAGAACAGGGGGGAACCCCGTATAGCAATCAGCCCCAGCATTTT
.,TRBJ2-6,TRBV29-1,.,CSVTSGANVLTF,TGCAGCGTTACCTCTGGGGCCAACGTCCTGACTTTC